These T cell receptor beta chains were read from a single sample in a study of T cell responses to AZD1222 COVID-19 vaccine. Using immunoSEQ multiplex PCR, the repertoire was profiled, and TCRdb retains in-frame clones only, with some absent. This table holds some 110,000 clones, 86% found once. The specimen comprised peripheral blood, sampled 28 days after the second AZD1222 dose. The receptors here all came from an adult who received the AZD1222 COVID-19 vaccine. Each CDR3 is given with its conserved first and last residue. A D gene is named only where the DNA matches it firmly. A row's size may be missing; if present it is once, few, many or a size class.

-	TRBV7-6	-	TRBJ2-2	TGTGCCAGCAGCTTATTCAACACCGGGGAGCTGTTTTTT	CASSLFNTGELFF
TRBD1	TRBV6-5	once	TRBJ2-7	TGTGCCAGCAGTTTCCCCTCTGGGACAGGCTCCTACGAGCAGTACTTC	CASSFPSGTGSYEQYF
-	TRBV12-3/TRBV12-4	few	TRBJ1-1	TGTGCCAGCAGTCCCAGGGCGGCGAAAGAAGCTTTCTTT	CASSPRAAKEAFF
TRBD1	TRBV10-1	-	TRBJ1-4	TGCGCCAGCAGTGAGTCAAGAAGGGGGCGAAACATGAATAATGAAAAACTGTTTTTT	CASSESRRGRNMNNEKLFF
-	TRBV29-1	-	TRBJ2-3	TGCAGCGTAGAAAACACAGATACGCAGTATTTT	CSVENTDTQYF
-	TRBV28	-	TRBJ1-6	TGTGCCAGCATTACGCAGGGGAGAGGGAACCTTTCACCCCTCCACTTT	CASITQGRGNLSPLHF
-	TRBV20-1	-	TRBJ2-7	TGCAGTGCTAGTCCCGGGGCAATGGACGAGCAGTACTTC	CSASPGAMDEQYF
-	TRBV11-2	-	TRBJ2-7	TGTGCCAGCAGCTTAAGTCCCGCGGACGAGCAGTACTTC	CASSLSPADEQYF
TRBD1	TRBV28	-	TRBJ1-6	TGTGCCAGCATAACTCATTTTGTACGGGACAGAGATACTTCACCCCTCCACTTT	CASITHFVRDRDTSPLHF
TRBD1	TRBV19	-	TRBJ2-6	TGTGCCAGTAGTCGCCTGAGGGGCGGGACAGGGACCATCCTGAATGGGGCCAACGTCCTGACTTTC	CASSRLRGGTGTILNGANVLTF
TRBD1	TRBV30	-	TRBJ2-2	TGTGCCTGGATCCACCCCGGGACAGGGGCCGGGGAGCTGTTTTTT	CAWIHPGTGAGELFF
-	TRBV6-2/TRBV6-3	few	TRBJ1-5	TGTGCCAGCAGTTACGTCGTCAGGGCTTGGCAGCCCCAGCATTTT	CASSYVVRAWQPQHF
TRBD1	TRBV6-2/TRBV6-3	-	TRBJ2-2	TGTGCCAGCAGTTACTCTTTCGGGACAGGAAACACCGGGGAGCTGTTTTTT	CASSYSFGTGNTGELFF
-	TRBV3-1/TRBV3-2	-	TRBJ2-3	TGTGCCAGCACCCCCCGTGTCGGGGATACAGATACGCAGTATTTT	CASTPRVGDTDTQYF
-	TRBV19	-	TRBJ2-2	TGTGCCAGTGCCAACGCGAACACCGGGGAGCTGTTTTTT	CASANANTGELFF
TRBD1	TRBV6-1	once	TRBJ1-2	TGTGCCAGCAGTGAAGAGGTGGCAGGGGGAGGTCATGGCTACACCTTC	CASSEEVAGGGHGYTF
-	TRBV6-6	few	TRBJ2-1	TGTGCCAGCAGTTACGGGCAGAGTAACGATGAGCAGTTCTTC	CASSYGQSNDEQFF
TRBD1	TRBV2	-	TRBJ2-7	TGTGCCAGCAGTGACACAGGGGATAGCGAGCAGTACTTC	CASSDTGDSEQYF
-	TRBV14	once	TRBJ2-3	TGTGCCAGCAGTCCAATCGGAGGGGCAGAGACGCAGTATTTT	CASSPIGGAETQYF
-	TRBV7-3	-	TRBJ2-2	TGTGCCAGCAGCTTAGCAGGGACCGGGGAGCTGTTTTTT	CASSLAGTGELFF
-	TRBV9	-	TRBJ2-5	TGTGCCAGCAGCGTATCGGCCAGATTACAAGAGACCCAGTACTTC	CASSVSARLQETQYF
-	TRBV4-1	-	TRBJ1-1	TGCGCCAGCAGCCAAGGACAGGTCCTGAACACTGAAGCTTTCTTT	CASSQGQVLNTEAFF
-	TRBV2	-	TRBJ1-1	TGTGCCAGCCACACGGATGTAGCTGAAGCTTTCTTT	CASHTDVAEAFF
-	TRBV12-3/TRBV12-4	-	TRBJ2-3	TGTGCCAGCACCCCAACGGCGACAGATACGCAGTATTTT	CASTPTATDTQYF
-	TRBV2	once	TRBJ1-3	TGTGCCAGCAGTGCGGACGGAAGCTCTGGAAACACCATATATTTT	CASSADGSSGNTIYF
-	TRBV25-1	-	TRBJ1-6	TGTGCCAGCAGTGAATCCTCTGGTTCACCCCTCCACTTT	CASSESSGSPLHF
-	TRBV11-2	-	TRBJ1-1	TGTGCCAGCAGCTTAAAGGTTATGGAGACTGAAGCTTTCTTT	CASSLKVMETEAFF
-	TRBV18	-	TRBJ1-3	TGTGCCAGCTCACCCATGAATTCTGGAAACACCATATATTTT	CASSPMNSGNTIYF
TRBD1	TRBV28	-	TRBJ1-3	TGTGCCAGCAGTTTGAGCGGACAGGGTCCCGGAAACACCATATATTTT	CASSLSGQGPGNTIYF
-	TRBV5-1	few	TRBJ1-3	TGCGCCAGCAGCTTTTCAGGGGCTGGAAACACCATATATTTT	CASSFSGAGNTIYF
TRBD2	TRBV6-1	-	TRBJ2-5	TGTGCCAGCAGTGAAGCGGGGGGGGAGACCCAGTACTTC	CASSEAGGETQYF
-	TRBV18	-	TRBJ1-5	TGTGCCAGCTCACTAAGTCCACAGGGCTATAGCAATCAGCCCCAGCATTTT	CASSLSPQGYSNQPQHF
-	TRBV7-9	-	TRBJ2-3	TGTGCCAGCAGCTCCAGACTAGCAGATACGCAGTATTTT	CASSSRLADTQYF
-	TRBV27	-	TRBJ1-5	TGTGCCAGCAGCCGGAAAAATAATCAGCCCCAGCATTTT	CASSRKNNQPQHF
-	TRBV6-5	once	TRBJ1-1	TGTGCCAGCAGTCCCTCGACACCGAACACTGAAGCTTTCTTT	CASSPSTPNTEAFF
TRBD1	TRBV19	-	TRBJ1-6	TGTGCCAGTAGTATAAACCGGACAGGGAGGTCACCCCTCCACTTT	CASSINRTGRSPLHF
-	TRBV2	-	TRBJ1-4	TGTGCCAGCAGGGGGGAGCGGGGTGAAAAACTGTTTTTT	CASRGERGEKLFF
-	TRBV6-2/TRBV6-3	-	TRBJ2-1	TGTGCCAGCAGTTGGAGCAATGAGCAGTTCTTC	CASSWSNEQFF
-	TRBV19	-	TRBJ1-1	TGTGCCAGTAGTCTCCAGGGAGATACTGAAGCTTTCTTT	CASSLQGDTEAFF
-	TRBV3-1/TRBV3-2	-	TRBJ1-5	TGTGCCAGCAGCCAAGATACTACTTTAGGTCAGCCCCAGCATTTT	CASSQDTTLGQPQHF
-	TRBV19	-	TRBJ1-2	TGTGCCAGTAGTACCAATGGCAGAATCTATGGCTACACCTTC	CASSTNGRIYGYTF
-	TRBV5-4	-	TRBJ2-7	TGTGCCAGCAGCTTGGCGGCGGCGGAATCCTACGAGCAGTACTTC	CASSLAAAESYEQYF